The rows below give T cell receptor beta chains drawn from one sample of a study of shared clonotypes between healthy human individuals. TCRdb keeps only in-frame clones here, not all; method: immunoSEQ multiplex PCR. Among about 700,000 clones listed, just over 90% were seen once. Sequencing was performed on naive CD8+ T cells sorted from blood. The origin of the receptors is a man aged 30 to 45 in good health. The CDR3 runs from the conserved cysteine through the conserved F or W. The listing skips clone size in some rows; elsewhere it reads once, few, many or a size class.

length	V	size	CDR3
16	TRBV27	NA	CASSLSWLAGGFEQFF
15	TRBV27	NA	CASSLYVGPRETQYF
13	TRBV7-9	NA	CASSYRNTGELFF
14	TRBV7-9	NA	CASSSTGGEVEQYF
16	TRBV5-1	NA	CASSSRDSSSYNEQFF
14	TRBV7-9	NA	CASSATSGEIKQYF
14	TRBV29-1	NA	CSVGTSGAYNEQFF
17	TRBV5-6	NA	CASSTGQVNRIGNTIYF
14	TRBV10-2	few	CASEGLAGDNEQFF
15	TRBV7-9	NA	CASSLVRRDNTEAFF
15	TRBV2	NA	CASSDSVARTDTQYF
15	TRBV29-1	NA	CSVAGTSESYNEQFF
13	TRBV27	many	CASMGGASYEQYF
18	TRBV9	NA	CASSPRHGKGPSGGELFF
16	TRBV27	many	CASSLQATYMNTEAFF
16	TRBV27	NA	CASSLRRANSGNTIYF
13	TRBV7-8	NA	CASSIGRVYEQYF
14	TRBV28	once	CASSSRDGRETQYF
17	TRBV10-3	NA	CAIRDPAGGKNTGELFF
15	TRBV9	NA	CASSVASGRTDEQYF
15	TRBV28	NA	CASSYGDRLNTEAFF
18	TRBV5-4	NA	CASSSDNPETASGNTIYF
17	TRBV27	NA	CASSLSGAGGPSDTQYF
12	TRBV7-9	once	CASSRGVWEQFF
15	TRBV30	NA	CAWSVPLHEREKLFF
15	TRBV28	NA	CASSPLPGEAYEQYF
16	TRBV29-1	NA	CSVEKYSKKTYNEQFF
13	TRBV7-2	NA	CASSSPGLYGYTF
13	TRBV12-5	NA	CASGLLRGHEQFF
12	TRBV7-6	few	CASSSDNNEQYF
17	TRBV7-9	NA	CASSLEDRGVGTGELFF
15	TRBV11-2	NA	CASSQGQGAYGELFF
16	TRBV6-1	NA	CASSEGLTGATQPQHF
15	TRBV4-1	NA	CASSQVGTGGFEQYF
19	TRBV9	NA	CASRDSGTGDLWGDQPQHF
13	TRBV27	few	CASSPLGTDTQYF
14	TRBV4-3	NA	CASSQDWGSYEQYF
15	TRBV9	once	CASSVDGGQGDEQFF
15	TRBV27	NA	CASSPRLAGNYEQYF
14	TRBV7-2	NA	CASSPTASTDTQYF
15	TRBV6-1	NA	CASSEISFGVYEQYF
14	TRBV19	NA	CASSINSFGVEQYF
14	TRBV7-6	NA	CASSLTGGGEKLFF
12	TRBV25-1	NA	CASREGGDTQYF
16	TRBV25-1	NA	CASSDGQSPRAFEQFF
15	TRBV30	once	CAWSVAGVSNQPQHF
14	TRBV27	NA	CASSLLDSYNEQFF
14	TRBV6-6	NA	CASSYSQSSYEQYF
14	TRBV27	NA	CASSLDGRAYEQYF
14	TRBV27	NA	CASSSSRLNTEAFF
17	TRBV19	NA	CASAYGVQGEEGQPQHF
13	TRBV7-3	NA	CASSSTTYNEQFF
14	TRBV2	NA	CASSEGANQETQYF
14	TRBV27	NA	CASGPGLAYNEQFF
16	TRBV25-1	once	CASSSNPGQGTYEQYF
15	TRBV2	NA	CARAPVREVPDTQYF
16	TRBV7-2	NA	CASSSLDKSSYNEQFF
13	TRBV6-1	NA	CASIIGGLETQYF
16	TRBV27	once	CASKQIGTGRYNEQFF
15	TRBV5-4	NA	CASSLSTGLSYEQYF